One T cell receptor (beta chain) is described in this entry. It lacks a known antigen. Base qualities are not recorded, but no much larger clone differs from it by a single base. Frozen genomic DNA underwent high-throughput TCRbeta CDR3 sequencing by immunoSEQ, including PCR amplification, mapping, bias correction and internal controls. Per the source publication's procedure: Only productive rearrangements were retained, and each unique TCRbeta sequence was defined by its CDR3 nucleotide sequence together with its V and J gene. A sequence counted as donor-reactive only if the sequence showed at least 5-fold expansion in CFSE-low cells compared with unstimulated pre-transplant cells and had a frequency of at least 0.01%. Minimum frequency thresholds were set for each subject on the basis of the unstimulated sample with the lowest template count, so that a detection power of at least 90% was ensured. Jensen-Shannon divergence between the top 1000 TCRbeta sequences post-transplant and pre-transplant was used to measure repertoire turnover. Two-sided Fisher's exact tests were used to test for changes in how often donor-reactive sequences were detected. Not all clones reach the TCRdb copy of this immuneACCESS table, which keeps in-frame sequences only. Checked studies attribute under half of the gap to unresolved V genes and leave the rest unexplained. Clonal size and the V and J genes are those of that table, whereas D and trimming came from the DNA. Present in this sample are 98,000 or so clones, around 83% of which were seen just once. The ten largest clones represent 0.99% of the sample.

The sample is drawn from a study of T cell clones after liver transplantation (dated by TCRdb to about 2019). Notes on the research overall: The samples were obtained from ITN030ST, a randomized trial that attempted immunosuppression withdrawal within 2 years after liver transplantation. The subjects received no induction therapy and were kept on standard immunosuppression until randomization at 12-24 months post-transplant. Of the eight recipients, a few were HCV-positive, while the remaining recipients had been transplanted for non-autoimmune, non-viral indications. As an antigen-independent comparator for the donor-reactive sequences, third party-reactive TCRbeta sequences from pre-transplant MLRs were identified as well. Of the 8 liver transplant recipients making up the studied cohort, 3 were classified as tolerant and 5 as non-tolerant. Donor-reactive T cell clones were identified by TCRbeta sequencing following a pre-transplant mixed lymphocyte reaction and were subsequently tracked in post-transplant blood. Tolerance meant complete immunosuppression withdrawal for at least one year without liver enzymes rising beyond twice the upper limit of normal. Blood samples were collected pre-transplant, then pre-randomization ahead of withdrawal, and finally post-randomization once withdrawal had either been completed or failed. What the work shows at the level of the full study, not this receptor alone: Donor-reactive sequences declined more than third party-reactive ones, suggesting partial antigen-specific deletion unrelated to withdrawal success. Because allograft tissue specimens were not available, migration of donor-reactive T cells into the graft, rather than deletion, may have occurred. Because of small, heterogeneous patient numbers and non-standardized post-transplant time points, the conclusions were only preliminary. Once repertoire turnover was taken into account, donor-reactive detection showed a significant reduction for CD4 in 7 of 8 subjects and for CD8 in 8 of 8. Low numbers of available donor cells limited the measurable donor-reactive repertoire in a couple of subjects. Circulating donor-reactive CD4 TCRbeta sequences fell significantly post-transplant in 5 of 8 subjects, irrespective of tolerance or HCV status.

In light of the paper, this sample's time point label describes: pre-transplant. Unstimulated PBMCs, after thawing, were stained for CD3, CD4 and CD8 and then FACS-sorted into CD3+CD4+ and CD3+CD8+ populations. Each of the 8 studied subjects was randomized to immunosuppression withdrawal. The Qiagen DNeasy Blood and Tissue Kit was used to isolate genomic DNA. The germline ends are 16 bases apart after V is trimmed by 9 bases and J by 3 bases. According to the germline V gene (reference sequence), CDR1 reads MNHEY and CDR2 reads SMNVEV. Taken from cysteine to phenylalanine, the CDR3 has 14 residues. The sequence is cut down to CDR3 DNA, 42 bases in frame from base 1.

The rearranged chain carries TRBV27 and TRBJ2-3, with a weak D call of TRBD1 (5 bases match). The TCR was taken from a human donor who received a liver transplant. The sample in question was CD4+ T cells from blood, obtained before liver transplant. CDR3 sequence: CASRQRSPTDTQYF. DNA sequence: TGTGCCAGTAGACAGAGGTCCCCTACAGATACGCAGTATTTT.